The TCR beta chain described here comes from a study of CD8 T cells in Susac syndrome. General study results and limits: Clonal expansion involving Susac CD8+ cells peaked in TEMRA cells and active patients. Regarding the TCR sequencing and HLA analysis, the study admitted that a relatively small number of individuals were involved.

This CDR3 region has 16 residues. Sequencing of TCR beta was performed on blood CD8+ and CD4+ T cells. The RNA, about 0.45 to 1 ug, was put through reverse transcription using random hexamers. From the immunoSEQ multiplex PCR reads, TCRdb called clonotypes with MiXCR, one entry per CDR3 protein. The table has about 100,000 distinct CDR3 sequences, nearly 97% seen once. Comments on this clonotype: Antigen: not known.

This sequence was found in a human donor with Susac syndrome. Specimen: CD8+ T cells from PBMCs. The chain is built from TRBV21-1 and TRBJ1-6; the table assigns TRBD1, which was not confirmed against the DNA. TRBV21-1 corresponds to a pseudogene. The CDR3 sequence is CASSTKQGFPNSPLHF. CDR3 DNA: TGTGCCAGCAGCACAAAACAGGGGTTTCCAAATTCACCCCTCCACTTT.